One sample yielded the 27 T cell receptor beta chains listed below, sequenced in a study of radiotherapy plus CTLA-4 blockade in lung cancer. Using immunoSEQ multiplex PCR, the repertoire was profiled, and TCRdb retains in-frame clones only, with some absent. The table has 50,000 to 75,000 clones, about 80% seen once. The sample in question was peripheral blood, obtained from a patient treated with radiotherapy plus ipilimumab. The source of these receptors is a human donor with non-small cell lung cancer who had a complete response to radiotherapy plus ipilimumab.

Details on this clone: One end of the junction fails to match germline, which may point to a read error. CDR3 in DNA: TGTGCTAGCAGCCAGAGGACAGGGACGACAGAGGCCCAGTACTTC. Encoded protein: CASSQRTGTTEAQYF. This chain connects TRBV7-7 to TRBJ2-5, with 8 bases lining up with TRBD1. Germline CDR1 and CDR2: SSHAT and FNYEAQ (reference sequence). The CDR3 contains 15 residues.

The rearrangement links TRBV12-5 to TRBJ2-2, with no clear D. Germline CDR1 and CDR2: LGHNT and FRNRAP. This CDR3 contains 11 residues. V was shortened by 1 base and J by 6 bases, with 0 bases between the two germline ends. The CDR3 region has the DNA TGTGCTAGTGGTTTGGCCGGGGAGCTGTTTTTT. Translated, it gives CASGLAGELFF.

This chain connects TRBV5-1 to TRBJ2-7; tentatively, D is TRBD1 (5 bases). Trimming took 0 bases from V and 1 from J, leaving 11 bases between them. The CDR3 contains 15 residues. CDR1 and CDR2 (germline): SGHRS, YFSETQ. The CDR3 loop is CASSLGSPGSYEQYF. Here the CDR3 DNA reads TGCGCCAGCAGCTTGGGTAGCCCAGGGTCCTACGAGCAGTACTTC.

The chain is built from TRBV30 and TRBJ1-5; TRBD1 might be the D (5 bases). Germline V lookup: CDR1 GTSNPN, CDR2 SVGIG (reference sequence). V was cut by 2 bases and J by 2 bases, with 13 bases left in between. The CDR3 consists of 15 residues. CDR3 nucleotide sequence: TGTGCCTGGAGTTTGGGCGGGGGGGGCAATCAGCCCCAGCATTTT. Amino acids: CAWSLGGGGNQPQHF.

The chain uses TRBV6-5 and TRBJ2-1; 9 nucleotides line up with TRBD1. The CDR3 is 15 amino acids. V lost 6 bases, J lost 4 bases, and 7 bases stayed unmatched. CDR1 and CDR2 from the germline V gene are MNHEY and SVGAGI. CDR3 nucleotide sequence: TGTGCCAGCAGGATTGGGACAGGGAGGTACAATGAGCAGTTCTTC. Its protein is CASRIGTGRYNEQFF.

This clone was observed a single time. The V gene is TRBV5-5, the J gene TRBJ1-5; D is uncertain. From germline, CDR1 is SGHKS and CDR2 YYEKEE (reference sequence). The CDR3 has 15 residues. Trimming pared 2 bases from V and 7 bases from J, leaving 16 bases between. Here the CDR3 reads CASSFGPDRAQPQHF. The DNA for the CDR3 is TGTGCCAGCAGCTTTGGCCCGGACCGAGCGCAGCCCCAGCATTTT.

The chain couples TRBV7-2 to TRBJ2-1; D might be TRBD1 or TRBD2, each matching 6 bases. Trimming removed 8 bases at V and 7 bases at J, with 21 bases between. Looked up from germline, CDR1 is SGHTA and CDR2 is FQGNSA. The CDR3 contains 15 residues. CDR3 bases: TGTGCCAGCGCGCGAGAGGGGGGTTTCGGAAATGAGCAGTTCTTC. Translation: CASAREGGFGNEQFF.

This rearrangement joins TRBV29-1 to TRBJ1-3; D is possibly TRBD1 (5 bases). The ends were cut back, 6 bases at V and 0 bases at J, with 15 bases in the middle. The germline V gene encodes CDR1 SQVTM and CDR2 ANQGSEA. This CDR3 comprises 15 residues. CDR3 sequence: CSVQGSGGSGNTIYF. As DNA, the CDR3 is TGCAGCGTCCAAGGAAGCGGGGGCTCTGGAAACACCATATATTTT.

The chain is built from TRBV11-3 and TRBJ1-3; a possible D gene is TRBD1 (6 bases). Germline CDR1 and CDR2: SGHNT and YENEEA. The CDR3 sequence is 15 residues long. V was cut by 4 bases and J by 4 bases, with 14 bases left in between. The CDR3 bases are TGTGCCAGCAGCTCCGACAGGACTGGCGGAAACACCATATATTTT. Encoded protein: CASSSDRTGGNTIYF.

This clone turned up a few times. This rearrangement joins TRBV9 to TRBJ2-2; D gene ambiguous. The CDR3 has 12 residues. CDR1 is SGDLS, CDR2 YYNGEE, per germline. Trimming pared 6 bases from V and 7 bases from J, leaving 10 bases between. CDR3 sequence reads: CASTGDVGELFF. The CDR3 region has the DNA TGTGCCAGCACAGGAGACGTCGGGGAGCTGTTTTTT.

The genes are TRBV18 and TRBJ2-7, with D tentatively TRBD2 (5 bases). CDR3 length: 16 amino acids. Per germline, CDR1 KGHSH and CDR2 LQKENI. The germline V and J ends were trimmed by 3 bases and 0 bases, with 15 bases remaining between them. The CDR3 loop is CASSPLREKNSYEQYF. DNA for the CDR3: TGTGCCAGCTCACCGCTCCGGGAAAAAAACTCCTACGAGCAGTACTTC.

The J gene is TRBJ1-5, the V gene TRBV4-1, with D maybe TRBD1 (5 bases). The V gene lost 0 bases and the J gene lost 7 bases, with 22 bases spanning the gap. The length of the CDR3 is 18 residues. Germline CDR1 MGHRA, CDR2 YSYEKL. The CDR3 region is CASSQDQQGPGSKQPQHF. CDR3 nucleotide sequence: TGCGCCAGCAGCCAAGATCAGCAGGGCCCTGGTAGTAAGCAGCCCCAGCATTTT.

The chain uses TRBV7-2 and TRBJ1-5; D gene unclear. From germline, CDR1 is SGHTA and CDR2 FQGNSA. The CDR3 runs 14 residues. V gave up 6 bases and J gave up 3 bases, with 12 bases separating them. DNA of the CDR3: TGTGCCAGCAGGGCGAACGGGTTCAATCAGCCCCAGCATTTT. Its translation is CASRANGFNQPQHF.

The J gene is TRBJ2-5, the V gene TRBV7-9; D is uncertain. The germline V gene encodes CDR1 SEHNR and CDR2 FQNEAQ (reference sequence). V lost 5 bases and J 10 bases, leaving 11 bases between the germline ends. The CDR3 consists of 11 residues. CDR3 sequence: CASSGVESQYF. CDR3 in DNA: TGTGCCAGCAGCGGAGTAGAAAGCCAGTACTTC.

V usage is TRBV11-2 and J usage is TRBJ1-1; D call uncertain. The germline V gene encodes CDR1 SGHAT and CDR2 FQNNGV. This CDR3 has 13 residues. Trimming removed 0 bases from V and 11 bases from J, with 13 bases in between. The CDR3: CASSLERSSSAFF. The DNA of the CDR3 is TGTGCCAGCAGCTTAGAACGCTCTTCTTCCGCTTTCTTT.

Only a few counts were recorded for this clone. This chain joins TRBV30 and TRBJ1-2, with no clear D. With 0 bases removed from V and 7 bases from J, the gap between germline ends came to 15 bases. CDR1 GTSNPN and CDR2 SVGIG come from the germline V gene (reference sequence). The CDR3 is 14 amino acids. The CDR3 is CAWSVRAQGLGYTF. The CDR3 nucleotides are TGTGCCTGGAGTGTAAGGGCACAAGGGCTTGGCTACACCTTC.

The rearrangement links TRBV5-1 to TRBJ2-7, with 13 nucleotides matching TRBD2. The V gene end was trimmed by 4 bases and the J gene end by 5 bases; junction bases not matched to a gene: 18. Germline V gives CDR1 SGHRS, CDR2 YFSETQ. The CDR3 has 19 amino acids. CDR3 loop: CASSVRGGLAGATKDEQYF. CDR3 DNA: TGCGCCAGCAGCGTAAGGGGCGGACTAGCGGGGGCTACGAAGGACGAGCAGTACTTC.

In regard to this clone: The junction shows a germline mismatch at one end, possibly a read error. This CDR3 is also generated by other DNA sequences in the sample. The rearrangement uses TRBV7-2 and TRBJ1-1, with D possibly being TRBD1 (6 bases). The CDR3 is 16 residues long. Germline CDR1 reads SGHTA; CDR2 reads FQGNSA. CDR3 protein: CASSLVAGAMNTEAFF. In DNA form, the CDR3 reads TGTGCCAGCAGCTTAGTGGCAGGGGCCATGAACACTGAGGCTTTCTTT.

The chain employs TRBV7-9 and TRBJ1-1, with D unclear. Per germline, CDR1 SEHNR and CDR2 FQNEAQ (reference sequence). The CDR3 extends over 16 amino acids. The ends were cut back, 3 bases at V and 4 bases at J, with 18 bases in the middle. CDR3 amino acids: CASSLIRGPLGTEAFF. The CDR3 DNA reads TGTGCCAGCAGCTTGATTCGAGGCCCCTTGGGCACTGAAGCTTTCTTT.

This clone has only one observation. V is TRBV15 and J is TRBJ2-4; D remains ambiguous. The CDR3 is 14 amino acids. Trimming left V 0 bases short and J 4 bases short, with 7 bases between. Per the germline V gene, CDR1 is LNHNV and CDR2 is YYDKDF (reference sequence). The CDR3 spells CATSRDSKKNIQYF. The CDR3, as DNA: TGTGCCACCAGCAGAGACAGTAAAAAAAACATTCAGTACTTC. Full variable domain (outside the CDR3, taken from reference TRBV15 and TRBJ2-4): DAMVIQNPRYQVTQFGKPVTLSCSQTLNHNVMYWYQQKSSQAPKLLFHYYDKDFNNEADTPDNFQSRRPNTSFCFLDIRSPGLGDTAMYLCATSRDSKKNIQYFGAGTRLSVL.

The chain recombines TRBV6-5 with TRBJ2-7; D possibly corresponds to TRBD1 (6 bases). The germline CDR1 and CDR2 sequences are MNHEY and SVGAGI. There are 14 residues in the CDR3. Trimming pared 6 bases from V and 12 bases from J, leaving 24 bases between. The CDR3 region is CASSNRDNGDFTYF. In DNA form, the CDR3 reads TGTGCCAGCAGCAACCGGGACAACGGCGATTTTACGTACTTC.

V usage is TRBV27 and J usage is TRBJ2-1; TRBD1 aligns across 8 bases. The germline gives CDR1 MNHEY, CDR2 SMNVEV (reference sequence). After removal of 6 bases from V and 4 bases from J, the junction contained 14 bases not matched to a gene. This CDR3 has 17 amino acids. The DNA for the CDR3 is TGTGCCAGCAGAAGGAGGTCGGGACAGGTCCTATACAATGAGCAGTTCTTC. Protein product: CASRRRSGQVLYNEQFF.

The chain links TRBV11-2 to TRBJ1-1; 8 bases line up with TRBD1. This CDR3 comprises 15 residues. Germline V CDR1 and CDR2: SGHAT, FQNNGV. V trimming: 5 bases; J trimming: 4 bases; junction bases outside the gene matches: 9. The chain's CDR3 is CASSAWTGTGTEAFF. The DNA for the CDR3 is TGTGCCAGCAGCGCCTGGACAGGGACGGGCACTGAAGCTTTCTTT.

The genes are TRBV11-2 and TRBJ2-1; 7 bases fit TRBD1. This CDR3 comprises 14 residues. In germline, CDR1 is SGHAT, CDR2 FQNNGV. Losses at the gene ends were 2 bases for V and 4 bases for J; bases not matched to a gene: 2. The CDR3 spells CASSLLTGYNEQFF. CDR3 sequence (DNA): TGTGCCAGCAGCTTACTGACAGGGTACAATGAGCAGTTCTTC.

The CDR3 nucleotides are TGTGCCAGCAGCTTAGGAGTCCTAGCGGGAGTCAGGAATGAGCAGTTCTTC. Amino acid sequence: CASSLGVLAGVRNEQFF. The rearrangement joins TRBV7-6 to TRBJ2-1, with 10 bases that match TRBD2. This CDR3 region has 17 residues. V was pared by 1 base and J by 7 bases, with 10 bases of the junction left unmatched. Germline-derived CDR1 and CDR2 are SGHVS and FNYEAQ.

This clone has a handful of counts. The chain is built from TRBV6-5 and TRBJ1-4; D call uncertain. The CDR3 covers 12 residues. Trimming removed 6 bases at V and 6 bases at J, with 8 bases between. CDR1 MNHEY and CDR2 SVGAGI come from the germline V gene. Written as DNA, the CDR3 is TGTGCCAGCAGCGGGCAACATGAAAAACTGTTTTTT. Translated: CASSGQHEKLFF.

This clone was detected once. CDR3 region: CASSSGGLGTDTQYF. The CDR3 DNA reads TGCGCCAGCAGTTCGGGGGGCCTCGGCACAGATACGCAGTATTTT. The chain joins TRBV10-1 to TRBJ2-3, with D possibly TRBD2 on 7 matching bases. V lost 5 bases to trimming and J lost 1 base, with 13 bases between them. CDR3 length: 15 amino acids. The V gene's germline CDR1 is WNHNN and CDR2 SYGVQD (reference sequence).